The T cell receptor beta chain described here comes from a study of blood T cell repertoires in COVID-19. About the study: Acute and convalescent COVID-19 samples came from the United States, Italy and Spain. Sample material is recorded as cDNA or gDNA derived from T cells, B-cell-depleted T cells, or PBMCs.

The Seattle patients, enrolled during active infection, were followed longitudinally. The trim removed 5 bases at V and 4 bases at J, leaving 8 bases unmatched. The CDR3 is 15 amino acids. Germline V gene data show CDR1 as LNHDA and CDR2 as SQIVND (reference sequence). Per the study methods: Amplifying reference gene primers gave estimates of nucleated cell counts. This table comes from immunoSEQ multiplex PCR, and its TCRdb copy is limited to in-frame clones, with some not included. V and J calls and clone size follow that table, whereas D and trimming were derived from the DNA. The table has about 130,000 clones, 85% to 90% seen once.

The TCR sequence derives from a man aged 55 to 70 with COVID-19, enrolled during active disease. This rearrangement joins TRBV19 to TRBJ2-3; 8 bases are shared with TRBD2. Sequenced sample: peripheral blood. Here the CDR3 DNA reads TGTGCCAGTAGTCCCCAGCGGGGGCTCGCAGATACGCAGTATTTT. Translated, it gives CASSPQRGLADTQYF.